This T cell receptor beta chain was sequenced during a study of blood T cell repertoires in COVID-19. Study-wide background: Samples of COVID-19 (acute and convalescent) were obtained from the United States, Italy and Spain. Nucleic acid was either cDNA or gDNA, and it came from T cells, B-cell-depleted T cells, or PBMCs.

In the original workflow: Amplification from reference gene primers served as the basis for estimated nucleated cell counts. The repertoire was sequenced with immunoSEQ multiplex PCR; TCRdb's copy has only in-frame clones and lacks some. That table gives V, J and clone size, and the DNA gave D and trimming. The sample records tens of thousands of clones, around 88% being singletons. Judged by abundance, this clone is medium-sized. V gave up 2 bases and J gave up 4 bases; unmatched junction bases: 5. The CDR3 spans 16 residues. Germline-derived CDR1 and CDR2 are MRHNA and SNTAGT. The chain combines TRBV6-4 with TRBJ2-2, with 9 nucleotides matching TRBD1. The clonotype originates from a human donor in a cohort sampled during active COVID-19. The sample was peripheral blood. CDR3 residues: CASSDSPGQGTGELFF. DNA for the CDR3: TGTGCCAGCAGTGACAGTCCGGGACAGGGCACCGGGGAGCTGTTTTTT.